This TCR beta chain was sequenced in a study of blood T cell repertoires in COVID-19. Study-level background: Donors in the United States, Italy and Spain gave samples during acute or convalescent COVID-19.

Germline CDR1 reads MDHEN; CDR2 reads SYDVKM. The CDR3 extends over 12 amino acids. V gave up 3 bases and J gave up 5 bases, with 7 bases separating them. Assay used: immunoSEQ multiplex PCR; TCRdb lists only in-frame clones, some missing. Of 200,000 to 250,000 clones in the sample, approximately 81% are singletons; the top ten hold approximately 20%. Sequenced: peripheral blood. This TCR was sampled from a man aged 30-40 years with active or convalescent COVID-19. The chain couples TRBV28 to TRBJ1-2; possible D gene TRBD1, 6 bases. The CDR3 nucleotides are TGTGCCAGCAGTTTTAGGGGGTATGGCTACACCTTC. Protein: CASSFRGYGYTF.